What follows are 5 T cell receptor beta chains derived from one specimen sequenced in a study of shared clonotypes between healthy human individuals. Produced via immunoSEQ multiplex PCR; TCRdb's table is partial and in-frame only. The data contain fewer than 3 million clones, 85% to 95% of them singletons. Sequenced sample: naive CD4+ T cells from PBMCs. The sample's subset: CD45RA+ positively selected. These TCRs come from a man between 18 and 29 years old in good health. Some clones in this sample may be carry-over from other donors' samples.

V usage is TRBV6-1 and J usage is TRBJ2-2; D uncertain. V was cut by 8 bases and J by 1 base, with 11 bases left in between. From germline, CDR1 is MNHNS and CDR2 SASEGT. The CDR3 has 14 residues. For the CDR3, the DNA is TGTGCCAGCGGTCGGATAGAGAACACCGGGGAGCTGTTTTTT. It specifies CASGRIENTGELFF.

J is TRBJ1-5 and V is TRBV11-2; D gene unclear. CDR1 SGHAT and CDR2 FQNNGV come from the germline V gene. The CDR3 runs 13 residues. The ends were cut back, 0 bases at V and 3 bases at J, with 3 bases in the middle. CDR3 region: CASSLDDNQPQHF. As DNA, the CDR3 is TGTGCCAGCAGCTTAGATGACAATCAGCCCCAGCATTTT.

The chain recombines TRBV29-1 with TRBJ2-3; possible D gene TRBD2, 6 bases. This CDR3 spans 16 amino acids. Germline V gives CDR1 SQVTM, CDR2 ANQGSEA. Trimming shortened V by 4 bases and J by 3 bases, and 20 bases separated the two germline ends. CDR3: CSVGEAGQKWTDTQYF. CDR3 coding DNA: TGCAGCGTTGGAGAAGCGGGCCAAAAATGGACAGATACGCAGTATTTT.

Only one count was recorded for this clone. The J gene is TRBJ2-5, the V gene TRBV28, with 7 bases fitting TRBD2. V was clipped by 3 bases and J by 5 bases; unmatched bases: 18. The CDR3 consists of 18 residues. Per the germline V gene, CDR1 is MDHEN and CDR2 is SYDVKM. The CDR3 DNA sequence: TGTGCCAGCAGTTTCCTAGTTGGGGGTAGCGGGTCAGGGGAGACCCAGTACTTC. Encoded protein: CASSFLVGGSGSGETQYF. Filled out from reference TRBV28 and TRBJ2-5, the complete variable domain reads DVKVTQSSRYLVKRTGEKVFLECVQDMDHENMFWYRQDPGLGLRLIYFSYDVKMKEKGDIPEGYSVSREKKERFSLILESASTNQTSMYLCASSFLVGGSGSGETQYFGPGTRLLVL.

J is TRBJ2-1 and V is TRBV19; D is undetermined. Germline V CDR1 and CDR2: LNHDA, SQIVND (reference sequence). The CDR3 contains 13 residues. The V gene lost 5 bases and the J gene lost 5 bases, with 10 bases spanning the gap. DNA of the CDR3: TGTGCCAGTAGTGTTCGGGCTAACAATGAGCAGTTCTTC. Protein product: CASSVRANNEQFF.